One sample yielded the 23 T cell receptor beta chains listed below, sequenced in a study of identical twins. TCRdb re-derived calls from the 5' RACE reads in MiXCR, one entry per CDR3 protein. The table shows 210,000 or so distinct CDR3 sequences, with 15% occurring only once. These data also featured in a second study, about T cells expressing NK-cell markers.

The sequenced sample was CD8+ T cells sorted from blood. The receptors here all came from a woman under 30 in good health.

The table lists this clonotype with a few counts. The rearrangement uses TRBV6-2 or TRBV6-3 and TRBJ2-7; 13 bases are a match to TRBD2. The trim removed 2 bases at V and 6 bases at J, leaving 4 bases unmatched. Germline values: CDR1 MNHEY, CDR2 SVGEGT. CDR3 length: 15 residues. This CDR3 is CASSYPGTSGTEQYF. CDR3 DNA sequence: TGTGCCAGCAGTTACCCCGGGACTAGCGGGACCGAGCAGTACTTC.

The chain combines TRBV11-2 with TRBJ2-4; D is unresolved. CDR3 length: 13 amino acids. Germline CDR1 and CDR2: SGHAT and FQNNGV. V was trimmed by 0 bases and J by 6 bases, leaving 6 bases between them. For the CDR3, the DNA is TGTGCCAGCAGCTTAGAAGCCGCAAACATTCAGTACTTC. It encodes CASSLEAANIQYF.

This clonotype has only a few counts. J is TRBJ1-5 and V is TRBV7-9; D uncertain. Germline V lookup: CDR1 SEHNR, CDR2 FQNEAQ (reference sequence). V shed 1 base and J shed 7 bases, with 5 bases lying between them. The CDR3 loop spans 12 amino acids. DNA of the CDR3: TGTGCCAGCAGCTTAGACGGGCAGCCCCAGCATTTT. This sequence encodes CASSLDGQPQHF.

The chain employs TRBV20-1 and TRBJ2-1; 12 nucleotides line up with TRBD2. The ends lost 3 bases at V and 8 bases at J; junction bases unmatched: 8. Germline CDR1 DFQATT, CDR2 SNEGSKA (reference sequence). The CDR3 sequence is 15 residues long. This chain's CDR3 is CSARASGRAVHEQFF. CDR3 DNA sequence: TGCAGTGCTAGGGCTAGCGGGAGGGCCGTGCATGAGCAGTTCTTC.

On this clonotype itself: The missing conserved phenylalanine or tryptophan at the end of this CDR3 makes a read error likely. V is TRBV12-3 or TRBV12-4 and J is TRBJ2-7; tentatively, D is TRBD1 or TRBD2 (6 bases each). The CDR3 has 12 residues. Trimming pared 4 bases from V and 7 bases from J, leaving 11 bases between. CDR3 in amino acids: CASSSGAGEQYL. The CDR3 DNA reads TGTGCCAGCAGTTCGGGGGCTGGTGAGCAGTACTTA.

This clonotype has more than one count but fewer than ten. J is TRBJ2-7 and V is TRBV5-1; no firm D call. This CDR3 comprises 13 residues. Trimming pared 2 bases from V and 4 bases from J, leaving 10 bases between. Germline lookup yields CDR1 SGHRS and CDR2 YFSETQ. The CDR3 nucleotides are TGCGCCAGCAGCTTCGGGTCAGGATACGAGCAGTACTTC. Its protein is CASSFGSGYEQYF.

A single count supports this clonotype. The chain links TRBV14 to TRBJ2-1; 8 nucleotides match TRBD2. Germline V gene lookup returns CDR1 SGHDN and CDR2 FVKESK. The CDR3 is 15 amino acids. V gave up 4 bases and J gave up 3 bases; unmatched junction bases: 5. The CDR3 reads CASSPVSGIYNEQFF. The CDR3 coding sequence is TGTGCCAGCAGCCCCGTTAGCGGGATCTACAATGAGCAGTTCTTC. The variable domain in full, with the rest retrieved from reference TRBV14 and TRBJ2-1, is EAGVTQFPSHSVIEKGQTVTLRCDPISGHDNLYWYRRVMGKEIKFLLHFVKESKQDESGMPNNRFLAERTGGTYSTLKVQPAELEDSGVYFCASSPVSGIYNEQFFGPGTRLTVL.

This clonotype was counted only a few times. This sequence joins TRBV6-1 and TRBJ2-5; 8 positions agree with TRBD2. After removal of 6 bases from V and 4 bases from J, the junction contained 13 bases not matched to a gene. The CDR3 is 16 amino acids. CDR1 MNHNS and CDR2 SASEGT come from the germline V gene. DNA of the CDR3: TGTGCCAGCAGCGCTTCGGCTCCGGGGGGGATAGAGACCCAGTACTTC. Protein: CASSASAPGGIETQYF.

This clonotype turned up a few times. The rearrangement joins TRBV7-2 to TRBJ2-5; D is unresolved. The ends were cut back, 5 bases at V and 2 bases at J, with 18 bases in the middle. The V gene's germline CDR1 is SGHTA and CDR2 FQGNSA. CDR3 length: 16 residues. The CDR3, as DNA: TGTGCCAGCAGCAAACTCCGTACCGGGTCACAAGAGACCCAGTACTTC. Translated, it gives CASSKLRTGSQETQYF.

The V gene is TRBV7-8, the J gene TRBJ2-5, with D possibly TRBD2 on 5 matching bases. This CDR3 spans 13 amino acids. CDR1 and CDR2 (germline): SGHVS, FQNEAQ. The V end lost 2 bases, the J end lost 5 bases, and 9 bases lay between the germline ends. The CDR3 DNA follows: TGTGCCAGCAGCTTAAGGCGAGGGGAGACCCAGTACTTC. It yields the protein CASSLRRGETQYF. Full variable domain (rest looked up from reference TRBV7-8 and TRBJ2-5): GAGVSQSPRYKVAKRGQDVALRCDPISGHVSLFWYQQALGQGPEFLTYFQNEAQLDKSGLPSDRFFAERPEGSVSTLKIQRTQQEDSAVYLCASSLRRGETQYFGPGTRLLVL.

The table lists this clonotype with a few counts. The chain uses TRBV4-3 and TRBJ2-5; 7 bases align to TRBD1. This CDR3 region has 14 residues. V trimming: 10 bases; J trimming: 5 bases; junction bases outside the gene matches: 13. Germline V CDR1 and CDR2: LGHNA, YSLEER. CDR3 DNA: TGCGCCACCACTACTCAGGGGGTAGGGGAGACCCAGTACTTC. Protein: CATTTQGVGETQYF.

The chain employs TRBV4-3 and TRBJ2-2; D is possibly TRBD2 (6 bases). V was clipped by 3 bases and J by 5 bases, with 13 bases between them. CDR3 size: 15 residues. Germline V CDR1 and CDR2: LGHNA, YSLEER. In nucleotides, the CDR3 is TGCGCCAGCAGCCACTTGTCGGGAGTAACCGGGGAGCTGTTTTTT. This codes for CASSHLSGVTGELFF.

The gene calls are TRBV29-1 and TRBJ2-7; D is undetermined. Germline loops: CDR1 SQVTM, CDR2 ANQGSEA. Trimming pared 2 bases from V and 0 bases from J, leaving 11 bases between. The length of the CDR3 is 14 residues. The CDR3 loop is CSVETPDSSYEQYF. As DNA, the CDR3 is TGCAGCGTTGAAACGCCCGATAGCTCCTACGAGCAGTACTTC.

This clonotype was counted a few times. The chain joins TRBV20-1 to TRBJ1-2; 9 bases are a match to TRBD1. The length of the CDR3 is 16 residues. Trimming cost V 6 bases and J 3 bases; bases outside gene matches: 14. Germline V gene sequence: CDR1 DFQATT, CDR2 SNEGSKA (reference sequence). The CDR3 DNA reads as TGCAGTGCCACTAGGGGGGACAGGGAGTCTCACTATGGCTACACCTTC. Amino acid sequence: CSATRGDRESHYGYTF.

The CDR3 sequence: CASSPWGGDYMNTEAFF. The CDR3 coding sequence is TGCGCCAGCAGCCCGTGGGGTGGGGACTACATGAACACTGAAGCTTTCTTT. The chain uses TRBV5-1 and TRBJ1-1; D might be TRBD1 (5 bases). Trimming took off 4 bases at V and 0 bases at J, with 19 bases between the two ends. The CDR3 sequence is 17 residues long. Germline CDR1 and CDR2: SGHRS and YFSETQ.

This clonotype was detected many times. This rearrangement joins TRBV6-4 to TRBJ1-5; tentative D call: TRBD1 (6 bases). The length of the CDR3 is 13 residues. Trimming stripped 4 bases from V and 3 bases from J, with 7 bases between. Germline values: CDR1 MRHNA, CDR2 SNTAGT. Here the CDR3 reads CASSAGANQPQHF. CDR3 sequence (DNA): TGTGCCAGCAGTGCAGGGGCCAATCAGCCCCAGCATTTT.

The chain is built from TRBV7-9 and TRBJ1-3; no clear D gene. Germline V gene sequence: CDR1 SEHNR, CDR2 FQNEAQ (reference sequence). V lost 1 base to trimming and J lost 6 bases, with 10 bases between them. The CDR3 spans 14 residues. The CDR3 sequence: CASSLVIQPNTIYF. The CDR3, as DNA: TGTGCCAGCAGCTTAGTTATACAGCCAAACACCATATATTTT.

J is TRBJ2-1 and V is TRBV6-5; 11 nucleotides align to TRBD2. Looked up from germline, CDR1 is MNHEY and CDR2 is SVGAGI. The junction had 7 bases not matched to a gene; V was cut back by 2 bases and J by 7 bases. The CDR3 runs to 16 residues. The CDR3 nucleotides are TGTGCCAGCAGTTACCCGTCACTAGCGGGAGAAAATGAGCAGTTCTTC. Translation: CASSYPSLAGENEQFF.

This clonotype was observed many times. The gene calls are TRBV12-3 or TRBV12-4 and TRBJ2-1, with D possibly being TRBD1 (6 bases). Trimming stripped 5 bases from V and 5 bases from J, with 19 bases between. This CDR3 contains 16 residues. The CDR3 DNA follows: TGTGCCAGCAGTCCCTGGGGGCTTGGACTGGACAATGAGCAGTTCTTC. Protein product: CASSPWGLGLDNEQFF.

This clonotype was counted only a few times. The chain joins TRBV2 to TRBJ1-1; no clear D gene. V lost 7 bases to trimming and J lost 8 bases, with 8 bases between them. CDR1 is SNHLY and CDR2 is FYNNEI in the germline V gene. The CDR3 consists of 10 residues. The CDR3 protein is CASTAVEAFF. CDR3 bases: TGTGCCAGCACCGCAGTGGAAGCTTTCTTT.

Only a few counts were recorded for this clonotype. The gene calls are TRBV20-1 and TRBJ1-5, with TRBD1 matching 7 bases. V trimming: 5 bases; J trimming: 2 bases; junction bases outside the gene matches: 3. The CDR3 consists of 13 residues. Germline V gene data show CDR1 as DFQATT and CDR2 as SNEGSKA (reference sequence). The CDR3 spells CSAHTGGNQPQHF. The CDR3 region has the DNA TGCAGTGCTCATACAGGGGGCAATCAGCCCCAGCATTTT.

This clonotype was detected ten times or more. V gene TRBV12-3 or TRBV12-4 combines with J gene TRBJ1-2, with TRBD1 as a possible D gene (6 bases). V lost 1 base and J 4 bases, leaving 13 bases between the germline ends. The CDR3 loop spans 15 amino acids. The CDR3 sequence is CASSLGIGQTYGYTF. As DNA, the CDR3 is TGTGCCAGCAGTTTAGGAATAGGACAGACCTATGGCTACACCTTC.

This clonotype was detected only a few times. V and J are TRBV24-1 and TRBJ2-1; 7 bases line up with TRBD1. Germline lookup yields CDR1 KGHDR and CDR2 SFDVKD. After removal of 5 bases from V and 7 bases from J, the junction contained 1 base not matched to a gene. The CDR3 covers 12 residues. This CDR3 reads CATSGDSNEQFF. CDR3 DNA: TGTGCCACCAGTGGGGACAGTAATGAGCAGTTCTTC.